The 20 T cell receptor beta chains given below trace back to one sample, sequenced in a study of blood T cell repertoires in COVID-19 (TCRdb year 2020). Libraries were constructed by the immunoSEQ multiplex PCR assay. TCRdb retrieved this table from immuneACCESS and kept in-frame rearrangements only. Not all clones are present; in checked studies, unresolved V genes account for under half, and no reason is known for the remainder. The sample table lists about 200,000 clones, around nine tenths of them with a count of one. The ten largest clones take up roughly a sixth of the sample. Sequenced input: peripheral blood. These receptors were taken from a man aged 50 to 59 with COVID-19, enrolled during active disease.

CDR3: CASSQDYGSRYEQYF. The CDR3 DNA sequence: TGCGCCAGCAGCCAAGATTATGGCAGCAGGTACGAGCAGTACTTC. V gene TRBV4-3 combines with J gene TRBJ2-7; D unclear. Trimming cost V 0 bases and J 4 bases, with 13 bases left between them. The germline gives CDR1 LGHNA, CDR2 YSLEER. The CDR3 spans 15 residues.

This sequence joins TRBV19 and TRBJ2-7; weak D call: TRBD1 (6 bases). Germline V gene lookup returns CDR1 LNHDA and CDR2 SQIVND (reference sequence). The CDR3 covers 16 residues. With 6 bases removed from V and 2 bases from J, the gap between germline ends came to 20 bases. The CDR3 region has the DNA TGTGCCAGTAGCATTTCCGCCAGACAGGCTCCCTACGAGCAGTACTTC. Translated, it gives CASSISARQAPYEQYF.

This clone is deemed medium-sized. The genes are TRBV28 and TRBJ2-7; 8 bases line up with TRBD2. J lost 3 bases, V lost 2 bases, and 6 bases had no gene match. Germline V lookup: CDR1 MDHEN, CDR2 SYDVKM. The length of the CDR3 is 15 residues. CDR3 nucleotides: TGTGCCAGCAGTTTAGAATTAGCGGGGAGCTACGAGCAGTACTTC. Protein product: CASSLELAGSYEQYF.

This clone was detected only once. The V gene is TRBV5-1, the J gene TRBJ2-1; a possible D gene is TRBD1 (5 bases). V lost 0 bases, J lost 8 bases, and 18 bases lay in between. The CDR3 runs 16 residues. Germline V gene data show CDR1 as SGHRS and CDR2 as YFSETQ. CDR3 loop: CASSLGARQGWDEQFF. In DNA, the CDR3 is TGCGCCAGCAGCTTGGGTGCGCGGCAGGGCTGGGATGAGCAGTTCTTC.

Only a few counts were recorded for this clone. DNA for the CDR3: TGTGCCAGCAGTTACGGGTCGGGAGGATTCTCCTACAATGAGCAGTTCTTC. It encodes CASSYGSGGFSYNEQFF. This chain uses TRBV6-2 or TRBV6-3 with TRBJ2-1; the match to TRBD2 covers 7 bases. V lost 2 bases and J lost 0; bases outside the gene matches: 7. The CDR3 runs to 17 residues. Germline CDR1 is MNHEY and CDR2 is SVGEGT.

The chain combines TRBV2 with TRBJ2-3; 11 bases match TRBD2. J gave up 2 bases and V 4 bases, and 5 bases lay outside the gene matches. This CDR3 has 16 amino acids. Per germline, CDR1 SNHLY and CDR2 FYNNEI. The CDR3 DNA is TGTGCCAGCAGTGTGACTAGCGGGACCTACACAGATACGCAGTATTTT. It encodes CASSVTSGTYTDTQYF.

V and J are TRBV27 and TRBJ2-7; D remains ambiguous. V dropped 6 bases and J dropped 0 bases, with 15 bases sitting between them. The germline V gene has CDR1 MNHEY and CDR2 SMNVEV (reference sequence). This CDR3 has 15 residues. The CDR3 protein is CASSPRRRSSYEQYF. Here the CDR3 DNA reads TGTGCCAGCAGCCCGCGGCGGCGCAGCTCCTACGAGCAGTACTTC.

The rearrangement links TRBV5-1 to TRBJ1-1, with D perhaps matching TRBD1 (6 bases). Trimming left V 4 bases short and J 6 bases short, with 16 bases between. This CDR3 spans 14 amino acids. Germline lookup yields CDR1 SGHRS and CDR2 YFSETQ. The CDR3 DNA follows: TGCGCCAGCAGCGTACAGGGAAAGGGTGCTGAAGCTTTCTTT. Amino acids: CASSVQGKGAEAFF.

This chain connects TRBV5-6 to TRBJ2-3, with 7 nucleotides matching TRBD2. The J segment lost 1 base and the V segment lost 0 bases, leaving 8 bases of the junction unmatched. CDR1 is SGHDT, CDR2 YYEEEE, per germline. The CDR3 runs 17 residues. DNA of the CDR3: TGTGCCAGCAGCTTGGTAGTGGGGAGGGTGGGCACAGATACGCAGTATTTT. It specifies CASSLVVGRVGTDTQYF.

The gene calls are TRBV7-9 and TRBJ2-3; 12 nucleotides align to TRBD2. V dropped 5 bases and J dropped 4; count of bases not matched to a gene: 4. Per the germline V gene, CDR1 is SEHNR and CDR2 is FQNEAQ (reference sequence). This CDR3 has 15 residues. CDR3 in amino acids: CASSRTSGEADTQYF. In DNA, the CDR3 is TGTGCCAGCAGCCGGACTAGCGGGGAGGCAGATACGCAGTATTTT.

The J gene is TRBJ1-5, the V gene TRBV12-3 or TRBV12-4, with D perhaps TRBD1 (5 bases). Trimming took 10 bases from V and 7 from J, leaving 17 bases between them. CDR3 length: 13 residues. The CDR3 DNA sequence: TGTGCCATCCATAGCAGACAGAACCAGCCCCAGCATTTT. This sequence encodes CAIHSRQNQPQHF.

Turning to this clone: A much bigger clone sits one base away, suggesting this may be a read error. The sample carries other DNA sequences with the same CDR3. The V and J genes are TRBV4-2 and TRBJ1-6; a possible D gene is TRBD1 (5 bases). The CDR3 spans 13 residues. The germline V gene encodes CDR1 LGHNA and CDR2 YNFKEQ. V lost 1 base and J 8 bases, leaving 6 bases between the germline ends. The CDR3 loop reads CASSQGGDSPLHF. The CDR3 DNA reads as TGTGCCAGCAGCCAAGGGGGGGATTCACCCCTCCACTTT.

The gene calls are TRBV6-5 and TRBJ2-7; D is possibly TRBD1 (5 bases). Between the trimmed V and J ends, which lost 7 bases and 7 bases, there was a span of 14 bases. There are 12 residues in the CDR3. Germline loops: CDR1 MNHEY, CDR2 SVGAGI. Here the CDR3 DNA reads TGTGCCAGCACGCGACAGTTGGGGGAGCAGTACTTC. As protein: CASTRQLGEQYF.

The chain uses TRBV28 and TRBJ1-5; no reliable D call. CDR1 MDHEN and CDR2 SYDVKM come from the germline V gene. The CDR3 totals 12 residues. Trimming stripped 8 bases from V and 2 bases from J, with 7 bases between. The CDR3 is CASRTGNQPQHF. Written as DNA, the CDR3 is TGTGCCAGCCGAACAGGCAATCAGCCCCAGCATTTT. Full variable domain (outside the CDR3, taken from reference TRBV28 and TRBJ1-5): DVKVTQSSRYLVKRTGEKVFLECVQDMDHENMFWYRQDPGLGLRLIYFSYDVKMKEKGDIPEGYSVSREKKERFSLILESASTNQTSMYLCASRTGNQPQHFGDGTRLSIL.

CDR3 coding DNA: TGTGCCAGCAGCCTGGACAGGGCTAGCACTGAAGCTTTCTTT. This gives the protein CASSLDRASTEAFF. The genes are TRBV7-2 and TRBJ1-1, with 8 bases fitting TRBD1. With 5 bases clipped from V and 4 bases from J, the junction kept 6 bases outside the gene matches. The CDR3 has 14 amino acids. Per the germline V gene, CDR1 is SGHTA and CDR2 is FQGNSA.

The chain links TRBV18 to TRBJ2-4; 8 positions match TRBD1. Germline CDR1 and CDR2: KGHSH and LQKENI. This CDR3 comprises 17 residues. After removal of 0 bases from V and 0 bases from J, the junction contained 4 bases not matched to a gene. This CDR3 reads CASSPPGTGIAKNIQYF. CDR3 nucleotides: TGTGCCAGCTCACCACCCGGGACAGGTATAGCCAAAAACATTCAGTACTTC.

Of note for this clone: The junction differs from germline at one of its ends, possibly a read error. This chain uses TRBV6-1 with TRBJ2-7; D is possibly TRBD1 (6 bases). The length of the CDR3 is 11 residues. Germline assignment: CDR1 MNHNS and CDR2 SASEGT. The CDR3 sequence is CASSETGKFCF. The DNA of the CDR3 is TGTGCCAGCAGTGAAACAGGGAAATTTTGCTTC.

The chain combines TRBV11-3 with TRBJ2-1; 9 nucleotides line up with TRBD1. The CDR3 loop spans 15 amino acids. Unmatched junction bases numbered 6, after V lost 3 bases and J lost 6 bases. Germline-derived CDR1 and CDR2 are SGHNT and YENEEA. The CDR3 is CASSLDGQGINEQFF. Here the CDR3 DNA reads TGTGCCAGCAGCTTGGACGGACAGGGGATCAATGAGCAGTTCTTC.

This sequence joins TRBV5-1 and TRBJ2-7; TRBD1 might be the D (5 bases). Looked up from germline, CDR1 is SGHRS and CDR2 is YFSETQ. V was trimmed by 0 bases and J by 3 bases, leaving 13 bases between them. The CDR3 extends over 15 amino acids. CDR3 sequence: CASSLDTGRHYEQYF. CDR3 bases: TGCGCCAGCAGCTTGGATACAGGAAGACACTACGAGCAGTACTTC. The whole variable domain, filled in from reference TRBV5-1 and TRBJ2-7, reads KAGVTQTPRYLIKTRGQQVTLSCSPISGHRSVSWYQQTPGQGLQFLFEYFSETQRNKGNFPGRFSGRQFSNSRSEMNVSTLELGDSALYLCASSLDTGRHYEQYFGPGTRLTVT.

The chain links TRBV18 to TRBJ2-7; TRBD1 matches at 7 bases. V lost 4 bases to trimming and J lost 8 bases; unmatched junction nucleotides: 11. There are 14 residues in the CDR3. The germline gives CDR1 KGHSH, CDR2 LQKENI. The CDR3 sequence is CASSLGTDPTKQYF. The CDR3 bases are TGTGCCAGCTCACTCGGGACAGACCCTACGAAGCAGTACTTC.